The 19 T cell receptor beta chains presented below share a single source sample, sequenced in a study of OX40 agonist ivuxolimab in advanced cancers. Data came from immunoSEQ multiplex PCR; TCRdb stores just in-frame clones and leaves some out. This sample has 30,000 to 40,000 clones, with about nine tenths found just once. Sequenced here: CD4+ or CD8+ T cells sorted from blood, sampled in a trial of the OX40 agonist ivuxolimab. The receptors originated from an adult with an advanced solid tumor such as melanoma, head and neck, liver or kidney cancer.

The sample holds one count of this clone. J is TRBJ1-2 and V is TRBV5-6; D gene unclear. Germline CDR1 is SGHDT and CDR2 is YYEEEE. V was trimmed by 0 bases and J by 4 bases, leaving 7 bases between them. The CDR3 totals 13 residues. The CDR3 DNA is TGTGCCAGCAGCTTGGGCGTGAGCTATGGCTACACCTTC. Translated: CASSLGVSYGYTF.

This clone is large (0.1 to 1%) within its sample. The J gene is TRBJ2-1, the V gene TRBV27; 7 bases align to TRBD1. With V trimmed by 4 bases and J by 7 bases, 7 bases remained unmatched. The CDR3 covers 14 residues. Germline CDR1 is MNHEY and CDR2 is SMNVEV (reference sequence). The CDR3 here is CASSSKIQGNEQFF. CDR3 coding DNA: TGTGCCAGCAGTTCAAAAATACAGGGGAATGAGCAGTTCTTC.

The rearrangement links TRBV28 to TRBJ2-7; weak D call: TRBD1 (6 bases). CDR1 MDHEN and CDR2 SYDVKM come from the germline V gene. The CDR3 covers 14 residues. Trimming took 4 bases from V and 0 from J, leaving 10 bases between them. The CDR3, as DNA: TGTGCCAGCAGTTCGGGACACAGCTCCTACGAGCAGTACTTC. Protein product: CASSSGHSSYEQYF.

The CDR3: CASSPVGLTYEQYF. The DNA of the CDR3 is TGTGCCAGTAGTCCCGTGGGACTGACCTACGAGCAGTACTTC. The chain links TRBV19 to TRBJ2-7; perhaps TRBD2 as D (6 bases). V gave up 5 bases and J gave up 2 bases, with 13 bases separating them. The length of the CDR3 is 14 residues. In germline, CDR1 is LNHDA, CDR2 SQIVND (reference sequence).

The CDR3 here is CASSPRQSSNTQYF. The CDR3 DNA reads TGTGCCAGCAGTCCGAGACAGAGTTCTAATACGCAGTATTTT. V gene TRBV27 combines with J gene TRBJ2-3, with TRBD1 as a possible D gene (5 bases). Germline V CDR1 and CDR2: MNHEY, SMNVEV (reference sequence). Trimming took off 5 bases at V and 7 bases at J, with 16 bases between the two ends. CDR3 size: 14 residues.

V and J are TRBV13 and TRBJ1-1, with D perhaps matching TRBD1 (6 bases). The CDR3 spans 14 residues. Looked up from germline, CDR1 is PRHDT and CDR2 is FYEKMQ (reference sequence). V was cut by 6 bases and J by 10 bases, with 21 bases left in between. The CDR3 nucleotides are TGTGCCAGCAGTTCATCAGGGGTGTCTCAAGTAGCTTTCTTT. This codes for CASSSSGVSQVAFF.

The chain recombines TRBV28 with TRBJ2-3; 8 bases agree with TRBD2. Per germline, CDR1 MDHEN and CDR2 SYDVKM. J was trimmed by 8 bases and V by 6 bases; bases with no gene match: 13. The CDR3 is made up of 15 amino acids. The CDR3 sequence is CASRFSGTWEGTQYF. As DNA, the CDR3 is TGTGCCAGCAGATTTAGCGGGACCTGGGAGGGTACGCAGTATTTT.

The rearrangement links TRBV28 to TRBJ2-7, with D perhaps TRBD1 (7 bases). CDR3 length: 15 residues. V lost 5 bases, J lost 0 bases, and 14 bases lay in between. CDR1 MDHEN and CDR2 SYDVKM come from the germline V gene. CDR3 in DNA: TGTGCCAGCAGTACAGGAGGGGGCCGCTCCTACGAGCAGTACTTC. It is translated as CASSTGGGRSYEQYF.

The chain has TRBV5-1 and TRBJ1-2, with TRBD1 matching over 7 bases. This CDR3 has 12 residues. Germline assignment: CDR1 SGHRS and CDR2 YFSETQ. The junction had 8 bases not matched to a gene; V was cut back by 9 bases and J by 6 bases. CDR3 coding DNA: TGCGCCAACCTCGACAGGGAAGATGGCTACACCTTC. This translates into CANLDREDGYTF.

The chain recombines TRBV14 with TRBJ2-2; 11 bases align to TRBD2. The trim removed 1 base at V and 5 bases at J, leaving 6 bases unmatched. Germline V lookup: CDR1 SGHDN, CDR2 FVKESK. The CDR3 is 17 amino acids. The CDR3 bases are TGTGCCAGCAGCCAAGCACTAGCGGGGGTGCGGACCGGGGAGCTGTTTTTT. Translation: CASSQALAGVRTGELFF. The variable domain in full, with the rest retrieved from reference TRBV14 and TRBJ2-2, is EAGVTQFPSHSVIEKGQTVTLRCDPISGHDNLYWYRRVMGKEIKFLLHFVKESKQDESGMPNNRFLAERTGGTYSTLKVQPAELEDSGVYFCASSQALAGVRTGELFFGEGSRLTVL.

CDR3 in amino acids: CASSTRLAEETQYF. In DNA, the CDR3 is TGCGCCAGCAGCACCCGACTAGCGGAAGAGACCCAGTACTTC. V and J are TRBV5-1 and TRBJ2-5; the match to TRBD2 covers 9 bases. CDR1 is SGHRS and CDR2 is YFSETQ in the germline V gene. This CDR3 spans 14 amino acids. After removal of 4 bases from V and 3 bases from J, the junction contained 4 bases not matched to a gene.

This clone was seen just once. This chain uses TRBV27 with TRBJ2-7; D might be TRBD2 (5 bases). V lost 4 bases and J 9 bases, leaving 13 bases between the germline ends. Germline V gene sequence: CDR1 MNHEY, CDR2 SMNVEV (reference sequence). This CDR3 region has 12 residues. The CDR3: CASSYGSGGQYF. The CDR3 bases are TGTGCCAGCAGTTACGGCTCCGGAGGGCAGTACTTC.

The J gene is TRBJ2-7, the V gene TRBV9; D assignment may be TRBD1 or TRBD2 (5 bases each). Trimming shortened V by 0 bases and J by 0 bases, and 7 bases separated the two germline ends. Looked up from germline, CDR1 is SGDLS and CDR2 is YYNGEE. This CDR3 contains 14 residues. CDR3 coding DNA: TGTGCCAGCAGCGTAGGGGGGAGCTCCTACGAGCAGTACTTC. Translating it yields CASSVGGSSYEQYF.

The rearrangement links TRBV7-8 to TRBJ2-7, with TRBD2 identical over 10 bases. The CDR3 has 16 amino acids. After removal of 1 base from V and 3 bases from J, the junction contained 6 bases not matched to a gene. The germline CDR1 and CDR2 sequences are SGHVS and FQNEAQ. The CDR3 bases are TGTGCCAGCAGCTTAGTTGGTAGCGGGGGGCTCTACGAGCAGTACTTC. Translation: CASSLVGSGGLYEQYF.

CDR3 loop: CASSLAFPGTNTEAFF. For the CDR3, the DNA is TGTGCCAGCAGCTTAGCGTTTCCGGGAACTAACACTGAAGCTTTCTTT. The chain has TRBV7-9 and TRBJ1-1; D is undetermined. Looked up from germline, CDR1 is SEHNR and CDR2 is FQNEAQ (reference sequence). The CDR3 consists of 16 residues. V lost 0 bases and J 2 bases, leaving 13 bases between the germline ends.

The CDR3 loop is CASSPDRAGLAGGFGVSDTQYF. The CDR3 nucleotides are TGTGCCAGCAGCCCGGACAGGGCGGGACTAGCGGGGGGTTTCGGAGTGTCAGATACGCAGTATTTT. The rearrangement joins TRBV4-2 to TRBJ2-3, with 15 nucleotides matching TRBD2. The V and J ends lost 4 bases and 4 bases, in that order; junction bases with no gene match: 21. Germline V lookup: CDR1 LGHNA, CDR2 YNFKEQ. This CDR3 is 22 amino acids long.

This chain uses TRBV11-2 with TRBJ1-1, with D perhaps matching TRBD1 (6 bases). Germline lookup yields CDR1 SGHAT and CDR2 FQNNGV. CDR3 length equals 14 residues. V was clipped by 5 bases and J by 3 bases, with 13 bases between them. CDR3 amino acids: CASSPGGQYTEAFF. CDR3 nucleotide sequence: TGTGCCAGCAGCCCCGGGGGGCAGTACACTGAAGCTTTCTTT.

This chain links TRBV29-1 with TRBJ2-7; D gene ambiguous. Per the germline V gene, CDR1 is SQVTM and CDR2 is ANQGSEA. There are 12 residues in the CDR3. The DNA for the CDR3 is TGCAGAGGGCCTGCGATGAGGTACGAGCAGTACTTC. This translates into CRGPAMRYEQYF.

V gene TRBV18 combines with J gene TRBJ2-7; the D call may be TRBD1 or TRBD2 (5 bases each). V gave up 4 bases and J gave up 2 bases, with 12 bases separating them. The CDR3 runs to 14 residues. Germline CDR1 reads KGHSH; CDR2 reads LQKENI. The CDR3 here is CASSQRDRPYEQYF. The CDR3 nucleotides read TGTGCCAGCTCACAAAGGGACCGCCCCTACGAGCAGTACTTC.